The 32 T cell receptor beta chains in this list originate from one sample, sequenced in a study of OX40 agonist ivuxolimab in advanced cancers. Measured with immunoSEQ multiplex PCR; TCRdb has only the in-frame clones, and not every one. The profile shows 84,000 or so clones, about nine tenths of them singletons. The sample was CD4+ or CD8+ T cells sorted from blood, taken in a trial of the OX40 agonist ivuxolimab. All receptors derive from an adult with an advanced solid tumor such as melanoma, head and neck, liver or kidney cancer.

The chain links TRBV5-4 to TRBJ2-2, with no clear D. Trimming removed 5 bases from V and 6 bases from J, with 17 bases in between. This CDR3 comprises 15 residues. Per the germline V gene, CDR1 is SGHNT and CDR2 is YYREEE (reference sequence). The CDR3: CASRPDSFSSGELFF. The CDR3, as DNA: TGTGCCAGCAGGCCCGATTCCTTCAGTTCCGGGGAGCTGTTTTTT.

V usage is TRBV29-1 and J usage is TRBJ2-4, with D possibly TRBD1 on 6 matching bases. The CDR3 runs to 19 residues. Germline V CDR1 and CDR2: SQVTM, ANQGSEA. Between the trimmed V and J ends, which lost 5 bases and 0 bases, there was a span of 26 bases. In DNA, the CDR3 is TGCAGCGTTTCGAGACCAGGGGCCCTTGGCCCTTTAGCCAAAAACATTCAGTACTTC. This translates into CSVSRPGALGPLAKNIQYF.

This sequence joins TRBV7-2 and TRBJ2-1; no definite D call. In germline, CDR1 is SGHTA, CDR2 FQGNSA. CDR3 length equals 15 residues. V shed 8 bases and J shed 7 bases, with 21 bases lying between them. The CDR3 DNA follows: TGTGCCAGCCGTATCGGCGAATCCCCTTTGAATGAGCAGTTCTTC. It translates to CASRIGESPLNEQFF.

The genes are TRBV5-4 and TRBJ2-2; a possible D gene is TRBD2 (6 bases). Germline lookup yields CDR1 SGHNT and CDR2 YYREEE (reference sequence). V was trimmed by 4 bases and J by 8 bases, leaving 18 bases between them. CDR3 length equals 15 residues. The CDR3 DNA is TGTGCCAGCAGCCGTACCGGGGGACCGACGGGGGAGCTGTTTTTT. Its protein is CASSRTGGPTGELFF.

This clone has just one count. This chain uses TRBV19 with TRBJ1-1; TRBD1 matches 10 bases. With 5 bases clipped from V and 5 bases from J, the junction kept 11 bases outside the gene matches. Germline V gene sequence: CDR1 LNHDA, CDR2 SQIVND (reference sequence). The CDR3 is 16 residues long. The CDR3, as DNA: TGTGCCAGTAGTCTCTGGACAGGGGGAGGAGGGACTGAAGCTTTCTTT. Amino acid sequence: CASSLWTGGGGTEAFF.

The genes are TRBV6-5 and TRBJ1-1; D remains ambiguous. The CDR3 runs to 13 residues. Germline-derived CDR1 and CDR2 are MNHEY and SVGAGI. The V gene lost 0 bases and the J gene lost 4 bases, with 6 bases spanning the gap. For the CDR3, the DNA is TGTGCCAGCAGTTACTCGTATGGCACTGAAGCTTTCTTT. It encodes CASSYSYGTEAFF.

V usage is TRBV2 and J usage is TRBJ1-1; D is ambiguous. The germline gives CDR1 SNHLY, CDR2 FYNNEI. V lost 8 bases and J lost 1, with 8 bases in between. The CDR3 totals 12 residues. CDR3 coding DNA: TGTGCCAGCTGTTTTTGGAACACTGAAGCTTTCTTT. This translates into CASCFWNTEAFF.

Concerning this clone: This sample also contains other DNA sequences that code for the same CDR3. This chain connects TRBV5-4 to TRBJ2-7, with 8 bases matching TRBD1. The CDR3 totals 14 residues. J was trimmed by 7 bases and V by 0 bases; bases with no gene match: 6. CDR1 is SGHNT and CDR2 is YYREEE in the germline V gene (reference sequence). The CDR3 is CASSLAGTGGEQYF. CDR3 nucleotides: TGTGCCAGCAGCTTGGCCGGGACAGGTGGGGAGCAGTACTTC. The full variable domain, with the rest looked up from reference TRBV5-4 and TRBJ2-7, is ETGVTQSPTHLIKTRGQQVTLRCSSQSGHNTVSWYQQALGQGPQFIFQYYREEENGRGNFPPRFSGLQFPNYSSELNVNALELDDSALYLCASSLAGTGGEQYFGPGTRLTVT.

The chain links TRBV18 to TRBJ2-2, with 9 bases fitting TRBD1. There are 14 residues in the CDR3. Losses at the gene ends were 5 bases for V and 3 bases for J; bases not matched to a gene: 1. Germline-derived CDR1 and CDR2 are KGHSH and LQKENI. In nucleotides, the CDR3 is TGTGCCAGCTCAGGGACAGGGTACACCGGGGAGCTGTTTTTT. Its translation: CASSGTGYTGELFF. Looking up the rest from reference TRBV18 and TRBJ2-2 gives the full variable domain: NAGVMQNPRHLVRRRGQEARLRCSPMKGHSHVYWYRQLPEEGLKFMVYLQKENIIDESGMPKERFSAEFPKEGPSILRIQQVVRGDSAAYFCASSGTGYTGELFFGEGSRLTVL.

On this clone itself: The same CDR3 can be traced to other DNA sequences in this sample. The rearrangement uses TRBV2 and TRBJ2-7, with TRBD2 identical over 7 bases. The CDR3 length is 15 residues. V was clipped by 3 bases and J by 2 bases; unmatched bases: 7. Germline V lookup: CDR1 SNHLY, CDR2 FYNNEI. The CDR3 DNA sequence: TGTGCCAGCAGTGACGGTACGGGGGGTACCTACGAGCAGTACTTC. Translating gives CASSDGTGGTYEQYF. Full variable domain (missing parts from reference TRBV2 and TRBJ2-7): EPEVTQTPSHQVTQMGQEVILRCVPISNHLYFYWYRQILGQKVEFLVSFYNNEISEKSEIFDDQFSVERPDGSNFTLKIRSTKLEDSAMYFCASSDGTGGTYEQYFGPGTRLTVT.

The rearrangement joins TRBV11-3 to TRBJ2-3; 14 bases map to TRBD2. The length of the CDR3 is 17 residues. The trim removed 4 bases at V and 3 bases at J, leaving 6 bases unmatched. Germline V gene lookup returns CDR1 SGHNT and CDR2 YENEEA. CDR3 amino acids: CASSSGTSGGSTDTQYF. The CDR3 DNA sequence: TGTGCCAGCAGCTCCGGGACTAGCGGGGGTTCAACAGATACGCAGTATTTT. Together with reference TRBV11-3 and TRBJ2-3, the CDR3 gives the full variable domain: EAGVVQSPRYKIIEKKQPVAFWCNPISGHNTLYWYLQNLGQGPELLIRYENEEAVDDSQLPKDRFSAERLKGVDSTLKIQPAELGDSAVYLCASSSGTSGGSTDTQYFGPGTRLTVL.

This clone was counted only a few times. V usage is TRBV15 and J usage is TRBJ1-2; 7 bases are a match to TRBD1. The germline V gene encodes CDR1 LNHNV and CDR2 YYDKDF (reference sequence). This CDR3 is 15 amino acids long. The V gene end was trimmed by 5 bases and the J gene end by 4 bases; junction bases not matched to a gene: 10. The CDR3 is CATSRTNRGFYGYTF. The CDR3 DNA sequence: TGTGCCACCAGCCGGACTAACAGGGGATTCTATGGCTACACCTTC.

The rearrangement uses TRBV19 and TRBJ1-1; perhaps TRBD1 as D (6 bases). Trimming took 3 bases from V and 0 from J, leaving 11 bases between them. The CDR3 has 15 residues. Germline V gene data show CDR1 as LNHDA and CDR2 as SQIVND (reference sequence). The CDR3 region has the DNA TGTGCCAGTAGTATTAACAGGGAAGTGAACACTGAAGCTTTCTTT. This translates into CASSINREVNTEAFF.

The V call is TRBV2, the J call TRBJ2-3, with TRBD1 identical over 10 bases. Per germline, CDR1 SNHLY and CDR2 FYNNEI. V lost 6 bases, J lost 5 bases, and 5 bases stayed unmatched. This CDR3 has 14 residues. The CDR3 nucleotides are TGTGCCAGCAGCCGGGACAGGGGCATAGATACGCAGTATTTT. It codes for CASSRDRGIDTQYF.

The CDR3, as DNA: TGTGCCAGCAGTGAATTCCCAGGGGACCCGAACACTGAAGCTTTCTTT. This codes for CASSEFPGDPNTEAFF. The rearrangement links TRBV25-1 to TRBJ1-1, with a possible D match to TRBD1 (6 bases). The CDR3 sequence is 16 residues long. With 1 base removed from V and 1 base from J, the gap between germline ends came to 13 bases. The germline CDR1 and CDR2 sequences are MGHDK and SYGVNS. Using reference TRBV25-1 and TRBJ1-1 for the parts outside the CDR3, the full variable domain is EADIYQTPRYLVIGTGKKITLECSQTMGHDKMYWYQQDPGMELHLIHYSYGVNSTEKGDLSSESTVSRIRTEHFPLTLESARPSHTSQYLCASSEFPGDPNTEAFFGQGTRLTVV.

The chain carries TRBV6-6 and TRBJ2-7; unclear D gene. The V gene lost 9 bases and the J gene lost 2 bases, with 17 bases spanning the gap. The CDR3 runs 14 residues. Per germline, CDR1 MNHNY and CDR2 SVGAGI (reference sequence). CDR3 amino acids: CASCTRLGTYEQYF. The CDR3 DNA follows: TGTGCCAGTTGCACCCGTCTTGGGACCTACGAGCAGTACTTC.

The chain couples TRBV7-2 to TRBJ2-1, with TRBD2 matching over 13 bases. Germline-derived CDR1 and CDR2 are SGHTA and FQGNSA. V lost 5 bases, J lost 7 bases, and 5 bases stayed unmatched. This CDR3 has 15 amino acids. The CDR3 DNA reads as TGTGCCAGCAGCCTATGGACTAGCGGGAGTAATGAGCAGTTCTTC. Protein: CASSLWTSGSNEQFF.

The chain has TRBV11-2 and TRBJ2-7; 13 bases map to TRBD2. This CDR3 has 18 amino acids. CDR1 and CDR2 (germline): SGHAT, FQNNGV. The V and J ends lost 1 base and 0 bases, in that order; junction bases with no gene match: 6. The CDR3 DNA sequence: TGTGCCAGCAGCTTAGTACTAGCGGGAGGGCGTAGCTCCTACGAGCAGTACTTC. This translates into CASSLVLAGGRSSYEQYF.

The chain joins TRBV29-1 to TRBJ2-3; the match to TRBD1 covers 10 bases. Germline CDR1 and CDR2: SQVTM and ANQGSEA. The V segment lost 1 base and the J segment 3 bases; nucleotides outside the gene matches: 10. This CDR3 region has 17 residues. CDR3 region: CSVEGRRDRGLTDTQYF. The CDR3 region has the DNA TGCAGCGTTGAAGGCCGCCGGGACAGGGGCTTGACAGATACGCAGTATTTT.

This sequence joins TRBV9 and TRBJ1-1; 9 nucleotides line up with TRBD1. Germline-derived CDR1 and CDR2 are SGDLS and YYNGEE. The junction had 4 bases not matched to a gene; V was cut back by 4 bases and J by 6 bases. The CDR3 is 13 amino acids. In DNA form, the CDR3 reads TGTGCCAGCAGCCCCCGGACAGGGGCTGAAGCTTTCTTT. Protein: CASSPRTGAEAFF.

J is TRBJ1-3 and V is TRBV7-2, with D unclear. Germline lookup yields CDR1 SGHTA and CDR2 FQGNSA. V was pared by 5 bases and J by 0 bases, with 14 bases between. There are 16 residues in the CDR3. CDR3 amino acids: CASSPHDPSSGNTIYF. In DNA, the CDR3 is TGTGCCAGCAGCCCCCATGACCCGAGCTCTGGAAACACCATATATTTT. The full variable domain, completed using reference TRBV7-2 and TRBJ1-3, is GAGVSQSPSNKVTEKGKDVELRCDPISGHTALYWYRQSLGQGLEFLIYFQGNSAPDKSGLPSDRFSAERTGGSVSTLTIQRTQQEDSAVYLCASSPHDPSSGNTIYFGEGSWLTVV.

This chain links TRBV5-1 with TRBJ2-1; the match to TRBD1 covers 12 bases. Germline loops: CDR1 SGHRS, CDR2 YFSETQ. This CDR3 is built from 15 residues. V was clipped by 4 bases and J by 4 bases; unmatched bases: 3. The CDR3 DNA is TGCGCCAGCAGCCCGGGACAGGGGGCATACAATGAGCAGTTCTTC. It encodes CASSPGQGAYNEQFF.

The CDR3 here is CASSLRLAGGPPDTQYF. As DNA, the CDR3 is TGTGCCAGCAGCTTGAGGCTAGCGGGAGGGCCCCCAGATACGCAGTATTTT. This chain uses TRBV5-4 with TRBJ2-3; 12 bases align to TRBD2. The germline gives CDR1 SGHNT, CDR2 YYREEE (reference sequence). The CDR3 has 17 amino acids. Germline trimming cut 1 base from V and 4 bases from J; bases unmatched to any gene: 7.

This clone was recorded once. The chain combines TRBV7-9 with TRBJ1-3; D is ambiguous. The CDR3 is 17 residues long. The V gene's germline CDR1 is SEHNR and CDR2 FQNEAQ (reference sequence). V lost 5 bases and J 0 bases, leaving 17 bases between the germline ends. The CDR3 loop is CASSRRPTAFSGNTIYF. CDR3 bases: TGTGCCAGCAGCCGTCGTCCTACCGCGTTCTCTGGAAACACCATATATTTT.

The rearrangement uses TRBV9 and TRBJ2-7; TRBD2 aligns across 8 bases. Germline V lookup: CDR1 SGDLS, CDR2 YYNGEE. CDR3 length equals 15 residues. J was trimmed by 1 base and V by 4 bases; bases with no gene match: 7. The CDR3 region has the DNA TGTGCCAGCAGCTTTGGAGCTAGCGGGTCCTACGAGCAGTACTTC. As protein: CASSFGASGSYEQYF.

CDR3 DNA: TGTGCCAGCATCATAAAGGACAGCCAGTGGACTGAAGCTTTCTTT. Amino acid sequence: CASIIKDSQWTEAFF. The chain has TRBV21-1 and TRBJ1-1; TRBD1 is the table's D call and was not checked against the DNA. TRBV21-1 represents a pseudogene. There are 15 residues in the CDR3.

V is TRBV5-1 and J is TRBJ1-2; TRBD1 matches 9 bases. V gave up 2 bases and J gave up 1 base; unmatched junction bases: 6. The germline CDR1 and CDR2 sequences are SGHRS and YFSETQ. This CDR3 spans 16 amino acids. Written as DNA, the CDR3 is TGCGCCAGCAGCTTTAACCCGGGACAGGGTAACTATGGCTACACCTTC. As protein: CASSFNPGQGNYGYTF.

CDR3 protein: CASSFRGSEQPQHF. CDR3 nucleotide sequence: TGTGCCAGCAGCTTTCGAGGATCTGAACAGCCCCAGCATTTT. The genes are TRBV7-2 and TRBJ1-5; D not certain. Germline assignment: CDR1 SGHTA and CDR2 FQGNSA. Trimming cost V 3 bases and J 7 bases, with 13 bases left between them. The CDR3 spans 14 residues.

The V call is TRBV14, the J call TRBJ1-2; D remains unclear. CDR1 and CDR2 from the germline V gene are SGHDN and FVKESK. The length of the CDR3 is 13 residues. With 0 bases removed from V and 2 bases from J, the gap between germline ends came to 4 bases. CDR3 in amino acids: CASSQDRNYGYTF. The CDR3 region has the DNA TGTGCCAGCAGCCAAGACAGGAACTATGGCTACACCTTC.

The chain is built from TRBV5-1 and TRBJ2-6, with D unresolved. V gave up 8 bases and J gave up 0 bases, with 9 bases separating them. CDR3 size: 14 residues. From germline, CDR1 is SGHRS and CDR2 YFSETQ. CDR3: CASDLISGANVLTF. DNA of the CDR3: TGCGCCAGTGATCTAATCTCTGGGGCCAACGTCCTGACTTTC.

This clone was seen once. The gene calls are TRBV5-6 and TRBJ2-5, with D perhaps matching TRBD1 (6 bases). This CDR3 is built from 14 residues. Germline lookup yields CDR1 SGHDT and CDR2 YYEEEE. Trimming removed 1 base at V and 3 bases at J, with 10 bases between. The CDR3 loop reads CASSLTTGEETQYF. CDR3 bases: TGTGCCAGCAGCTTGACGACAGGAGAAGAGACCCAGTACTTC.

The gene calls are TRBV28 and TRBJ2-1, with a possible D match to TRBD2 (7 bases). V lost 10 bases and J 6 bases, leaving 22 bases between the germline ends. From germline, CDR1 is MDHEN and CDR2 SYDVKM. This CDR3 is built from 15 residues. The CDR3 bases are TGTGCCACCGAAGGGAGGGGGAGGAAAACCAATGAGCAGTTCTTC. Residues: CATEGRGRKTNEQFF.